This T cell receptor beta chain derives from a study of blood T cell repertoires in COVID-19. This clone was recorded once. The V segment lost 4 bases and the J segment 7 bases; nucleotides outside the gene matches: 10. Germline V gives CDR1 ENHRY, CDR2 SYGVKD. CDR3 size: 16 residues. The table came from immunoSEQ multiplex PCR; TCRdb's copy has only in-frame clones and leaves some out. The data hold approximately 76,000 clones, with around 83% observed a single time. The receptor comes from a woman aged 55-69 years with acute or convalescent COVID-19. Sequenced material: peripheral blood. The V gene is TRBV10-3, the J gene TRBJ2-1; 10 bases align to TRBD1. The CDR3 nucleotides are TGTGCCATCAGTGGGCTTGGGACAGGGGTAAATAATGAGCAGTTCTTC. Its protein is CAISGLGTGVNNEQFF.